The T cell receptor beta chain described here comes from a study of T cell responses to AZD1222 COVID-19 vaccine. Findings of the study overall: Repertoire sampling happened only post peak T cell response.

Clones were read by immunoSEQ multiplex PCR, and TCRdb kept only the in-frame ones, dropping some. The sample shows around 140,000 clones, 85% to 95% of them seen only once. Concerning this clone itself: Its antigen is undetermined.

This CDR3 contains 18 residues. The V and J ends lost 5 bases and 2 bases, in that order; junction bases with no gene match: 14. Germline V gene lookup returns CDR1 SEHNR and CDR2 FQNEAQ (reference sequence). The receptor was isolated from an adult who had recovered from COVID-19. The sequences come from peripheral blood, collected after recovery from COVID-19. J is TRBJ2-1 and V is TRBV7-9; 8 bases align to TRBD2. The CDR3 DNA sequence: TGTGCCAGCAGCCCAGGGATAGGGGGACTAGGGCCCTACAATGAGCAGTTCTTC. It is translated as CASSPGIGGLGPYNEQFF.